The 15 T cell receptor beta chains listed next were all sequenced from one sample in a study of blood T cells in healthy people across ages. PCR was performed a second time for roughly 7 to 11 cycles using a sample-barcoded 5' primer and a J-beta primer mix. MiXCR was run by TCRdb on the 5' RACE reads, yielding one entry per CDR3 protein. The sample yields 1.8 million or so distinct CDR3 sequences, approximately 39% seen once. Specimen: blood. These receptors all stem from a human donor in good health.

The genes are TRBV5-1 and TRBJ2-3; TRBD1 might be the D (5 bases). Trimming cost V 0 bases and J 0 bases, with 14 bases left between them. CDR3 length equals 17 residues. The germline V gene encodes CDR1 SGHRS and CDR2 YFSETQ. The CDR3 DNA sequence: TGCGCCAGCAGCTTGGGGGTCACAGGCGAAAGCACAGATACGCAGTATTTT. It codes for CASSLGVTGESTDTQYF.

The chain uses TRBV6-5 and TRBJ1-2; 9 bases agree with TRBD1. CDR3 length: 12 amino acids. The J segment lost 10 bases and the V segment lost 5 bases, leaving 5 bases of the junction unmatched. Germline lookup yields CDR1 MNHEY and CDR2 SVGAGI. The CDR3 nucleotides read TGTGCCAGCAGTAAACAGGGGGCTGTCTACACCTTC. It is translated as CASSKQGAVYTF.

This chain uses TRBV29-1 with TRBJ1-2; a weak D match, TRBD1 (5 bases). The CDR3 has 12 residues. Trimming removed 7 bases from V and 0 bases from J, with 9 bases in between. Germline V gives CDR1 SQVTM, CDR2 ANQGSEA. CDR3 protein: CSAWDANYGYTF. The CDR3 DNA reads TGCAGCGCCTGGGACGCTAACTATGGCTACACCTTC.

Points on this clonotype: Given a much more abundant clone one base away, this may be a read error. CDR3 coding DNA: TGCGCCAGCGGCCAAGGAAGAAAGGTCCAGAATGAAAAACTGTTTTTT. It is translated as CASGQGRKVQNEKLFF. The chain has TRBV4-1 and TRBJ1-4; D is ambiguous. This CDR3 region has 16 residues. In germline, CDR1 is MGHRA, CDR2 YSYEKL.

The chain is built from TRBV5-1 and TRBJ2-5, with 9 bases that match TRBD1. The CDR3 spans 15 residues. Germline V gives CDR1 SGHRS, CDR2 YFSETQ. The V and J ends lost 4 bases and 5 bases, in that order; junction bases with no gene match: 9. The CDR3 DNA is TGCGCCAGCAGCACCCGGACAGGGGACTGGGAGACCCAGTACTTC. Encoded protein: CASSTRTGDWETQYF.

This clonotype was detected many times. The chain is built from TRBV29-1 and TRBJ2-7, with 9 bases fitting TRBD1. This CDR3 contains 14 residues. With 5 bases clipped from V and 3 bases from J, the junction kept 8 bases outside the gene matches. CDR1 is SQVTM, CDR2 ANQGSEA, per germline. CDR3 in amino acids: CSVTQQGARYEQYF. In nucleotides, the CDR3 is TGCAGCGTTACTCAACAGGGGGCCCGCTACGAGCAGTACTTC.

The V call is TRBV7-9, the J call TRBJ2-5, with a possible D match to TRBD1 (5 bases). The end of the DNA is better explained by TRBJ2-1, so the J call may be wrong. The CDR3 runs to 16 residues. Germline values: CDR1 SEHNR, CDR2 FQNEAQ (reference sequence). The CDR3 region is CASSLIPSRTQETQFF. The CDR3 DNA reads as TGTGCCAGCAGCTTAATCCCCTCAAGGACACAAGAGACCCAGTTCTTC.

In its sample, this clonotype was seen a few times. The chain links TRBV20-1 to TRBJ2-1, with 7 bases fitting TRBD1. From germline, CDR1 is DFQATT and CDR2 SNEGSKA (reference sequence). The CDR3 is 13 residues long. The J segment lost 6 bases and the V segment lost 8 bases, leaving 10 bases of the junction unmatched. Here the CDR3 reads CSLSTGLPNEQFF. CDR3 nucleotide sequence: TGCAGTTTGTCGACAGGGCTCCCCAATGAGCAGTTCTTC.

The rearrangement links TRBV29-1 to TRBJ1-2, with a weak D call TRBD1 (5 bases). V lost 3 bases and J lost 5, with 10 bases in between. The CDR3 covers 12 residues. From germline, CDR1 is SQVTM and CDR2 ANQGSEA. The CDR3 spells CSVDQGEYGYTF. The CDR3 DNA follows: TGCAGCGTTGATCAGGGAGAATATGGCTACACCTTC.

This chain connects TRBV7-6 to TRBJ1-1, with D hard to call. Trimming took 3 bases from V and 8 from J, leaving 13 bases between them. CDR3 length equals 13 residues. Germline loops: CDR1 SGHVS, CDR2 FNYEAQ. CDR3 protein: CASSFQPKEEAFF. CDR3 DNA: TGTGCCAGCAGCTTCCAGCCTAAGGAGGAAGCTTTCTTT.

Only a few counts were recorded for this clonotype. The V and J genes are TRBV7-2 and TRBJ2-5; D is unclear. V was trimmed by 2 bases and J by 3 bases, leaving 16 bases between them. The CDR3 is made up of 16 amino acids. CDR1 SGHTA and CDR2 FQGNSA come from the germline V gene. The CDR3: CASSLIGGLPKETQYF. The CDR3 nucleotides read TGTGCCAGCAGCTTAATCGGTGGTCTACCGAAAGAGACCCAGTACTTC. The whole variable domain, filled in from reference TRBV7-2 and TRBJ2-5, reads GAGVSQSPSNKVTEKGKDVELRCDPISGHTALYWYRQSLGQGLEFLIYFQGNSAPDKSGLPSDRFSAERTGGSVSTLTIQRTQQEDSAVYLCASSLIGGLPKETQYFGPGTRLLVL.

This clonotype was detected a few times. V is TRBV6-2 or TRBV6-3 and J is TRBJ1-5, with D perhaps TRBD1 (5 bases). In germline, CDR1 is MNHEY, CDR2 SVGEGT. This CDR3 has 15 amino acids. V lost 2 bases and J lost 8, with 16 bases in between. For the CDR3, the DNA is TGTGCCAGCAGTTACGGAGGGGACGGAAGGAAGCCCCAGCATTTT. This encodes CASSYGGDGRKPQHF.

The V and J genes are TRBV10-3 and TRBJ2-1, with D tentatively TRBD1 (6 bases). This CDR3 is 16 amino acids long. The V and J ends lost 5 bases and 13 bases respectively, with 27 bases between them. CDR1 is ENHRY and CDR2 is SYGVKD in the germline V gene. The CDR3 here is CAISRPGQPGQETQFF. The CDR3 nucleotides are TGTGCCATCAGTCGGCCGGGACAACCGGGCCAAGAGACCCAGTTCTTC.

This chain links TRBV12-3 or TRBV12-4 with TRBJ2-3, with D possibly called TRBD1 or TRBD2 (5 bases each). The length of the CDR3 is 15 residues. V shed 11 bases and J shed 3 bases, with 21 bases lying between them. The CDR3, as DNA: TGTGCCTCCACCATGGGGGTAATGAGTACAGATACGCAGTATTTT. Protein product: CASTMGVMSTDTQYF.

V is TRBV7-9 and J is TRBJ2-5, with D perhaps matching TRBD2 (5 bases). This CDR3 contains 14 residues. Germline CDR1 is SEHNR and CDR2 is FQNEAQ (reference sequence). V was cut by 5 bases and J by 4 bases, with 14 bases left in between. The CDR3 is CASSPLLVGETQYF. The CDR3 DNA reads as TGTGCCAGCAGCCCCCTACTAGTCGGAGAGACCCAGTACTTC.